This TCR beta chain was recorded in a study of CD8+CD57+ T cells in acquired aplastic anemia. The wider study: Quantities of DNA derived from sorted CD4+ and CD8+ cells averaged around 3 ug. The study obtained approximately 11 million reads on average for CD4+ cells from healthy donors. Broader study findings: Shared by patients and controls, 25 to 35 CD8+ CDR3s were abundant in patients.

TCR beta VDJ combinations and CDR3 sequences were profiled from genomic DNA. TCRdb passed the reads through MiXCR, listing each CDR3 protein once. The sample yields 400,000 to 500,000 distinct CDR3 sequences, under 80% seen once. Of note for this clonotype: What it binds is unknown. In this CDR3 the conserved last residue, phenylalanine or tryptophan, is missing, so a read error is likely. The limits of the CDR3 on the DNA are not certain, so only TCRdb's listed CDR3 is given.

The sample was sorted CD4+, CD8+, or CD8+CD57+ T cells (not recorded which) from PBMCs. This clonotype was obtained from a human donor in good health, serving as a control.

CDR3: CARKTERAVLRA. The V gene is TRBV9, the J gene TRBJ1-2; the table calls TRBD1, which could not be checked here. Germline V CDR1 and CDR2: SGDLS, YYNGEE. Termini included, the CDR3 measures 12 amino acids.